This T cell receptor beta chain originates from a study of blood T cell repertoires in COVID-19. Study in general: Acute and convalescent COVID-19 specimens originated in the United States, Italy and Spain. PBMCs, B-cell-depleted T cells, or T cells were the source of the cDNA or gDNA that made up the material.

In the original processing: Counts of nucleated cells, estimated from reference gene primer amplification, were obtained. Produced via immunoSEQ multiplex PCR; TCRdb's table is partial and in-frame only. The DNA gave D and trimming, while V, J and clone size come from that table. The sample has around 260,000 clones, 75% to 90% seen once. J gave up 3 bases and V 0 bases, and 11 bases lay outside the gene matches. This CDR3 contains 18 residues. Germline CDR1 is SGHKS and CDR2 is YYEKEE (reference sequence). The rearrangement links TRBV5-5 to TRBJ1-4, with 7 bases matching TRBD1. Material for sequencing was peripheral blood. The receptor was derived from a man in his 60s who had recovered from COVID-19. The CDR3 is CASSLAAGGPISNEKLFF. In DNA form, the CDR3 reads TGTGCCAGCAGCTTGGCCGCAGGGGGTCCTATATCTAATGAAAAACTGTTTTTT.